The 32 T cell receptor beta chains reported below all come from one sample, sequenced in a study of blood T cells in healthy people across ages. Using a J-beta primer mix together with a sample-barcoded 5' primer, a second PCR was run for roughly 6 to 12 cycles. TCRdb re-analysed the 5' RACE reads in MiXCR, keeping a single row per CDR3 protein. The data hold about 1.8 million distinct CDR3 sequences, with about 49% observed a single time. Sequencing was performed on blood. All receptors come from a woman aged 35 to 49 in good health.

The CDR3 DNA follows: TGTGCCAGCAGTCTCCCAAGTTTCCGGGACAGGGGCTGGGAGACCCAGTACTTC. Translated: CASSLPSFRDRGWETQYF. J is TRBJ2-5 and V is TRBV28, with 10 positions matching TRBD1. The CDR3 extends over 18 amino acids. V shed 5 bases and J 5 bases; nucleotides not matched to a gene: 17. The germline V gene has CDR1 MDHEN and CDR2 SYDVKM.

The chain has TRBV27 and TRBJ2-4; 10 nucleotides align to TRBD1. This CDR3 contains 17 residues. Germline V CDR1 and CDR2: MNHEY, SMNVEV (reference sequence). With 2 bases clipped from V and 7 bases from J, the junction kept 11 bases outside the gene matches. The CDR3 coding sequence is TGTGCCAGCAGTTTAGACGGTGACAGGGGGCGAGGTAACATTCAGTACTTC. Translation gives CASSLDGDRGRGNIQYF.

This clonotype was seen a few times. The CDR3 spells CASSVAGDSYEQYF. The CDR3 region has the DNA TGTGCCAGCAGTGTGGCAGGGGACTCCTACGAGCAGTACTTC. V gene TRBV2 combines with J gene TRBJ2-7; TRBD1 might be the D (6 bases). The length of the CDR3 is 14 residues. Looked up from germline, CDR1 is SNHLY and CDR2 is FYNNEI. With 4 bases removed from V and 0 bases from J, the gap between germline ends came to 10 bases.

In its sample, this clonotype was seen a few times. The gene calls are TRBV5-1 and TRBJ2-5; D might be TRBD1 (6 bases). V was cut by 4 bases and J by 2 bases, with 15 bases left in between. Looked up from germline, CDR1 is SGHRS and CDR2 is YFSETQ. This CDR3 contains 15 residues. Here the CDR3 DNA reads TGCGCCAGCAGCCAGATTACAGGGCAACAAGAGACCCAGTACTTC. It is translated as CASSQITGQQETQYF.

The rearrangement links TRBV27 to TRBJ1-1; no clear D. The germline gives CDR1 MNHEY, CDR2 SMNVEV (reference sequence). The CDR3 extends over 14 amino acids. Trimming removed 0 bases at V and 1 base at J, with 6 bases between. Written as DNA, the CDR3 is TGTGCCAGCAGTTTATCGGACCCGAACACTGAAGCTTTCTTT. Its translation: CASSLSDPNTEAFF.

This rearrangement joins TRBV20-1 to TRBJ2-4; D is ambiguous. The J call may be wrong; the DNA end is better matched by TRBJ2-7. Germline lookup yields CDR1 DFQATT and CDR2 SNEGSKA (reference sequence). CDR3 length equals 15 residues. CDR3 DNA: TGCAGTGCTAGCCCTCCGGAAAGAGCCCTCTACGAGCAGTACTTC. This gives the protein CSASPPERALYEQYF.

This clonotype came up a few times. CDR3 DNA sequence: TGCGCCAGCAGCCAAGATATAGACAGAGCCTACGAGCAGTACTTC. Translating it yields CASSQDIDRAYEQYF. The chain combines TRBV4-3 with TRBJ2-7; tentatively, D is TRBD1 (5 bases). The CDR3 sequence is 15 residues long. With 0 bases removed from V and 2 bases from J, the gap between germline ends came to 11 bases. Germline V CDR1 and CDR2: LGHNA, YSLEER.

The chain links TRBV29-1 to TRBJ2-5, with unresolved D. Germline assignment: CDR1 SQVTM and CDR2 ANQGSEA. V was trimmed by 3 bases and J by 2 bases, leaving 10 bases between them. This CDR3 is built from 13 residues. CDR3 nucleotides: TGCAGCGTTGACCTGGCTTATCAAGAGACCCAGTACTTC. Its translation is CSVDLAYQETQYF.

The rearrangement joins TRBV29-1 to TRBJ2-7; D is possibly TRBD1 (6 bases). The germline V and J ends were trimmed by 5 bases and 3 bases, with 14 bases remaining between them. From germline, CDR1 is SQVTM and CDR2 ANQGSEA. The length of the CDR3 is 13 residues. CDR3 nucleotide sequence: TGCAGCGTTCTCGGTGGGGGCGGCTACGAGCAGTACTTC. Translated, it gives CSVLGGGGYEQYF.

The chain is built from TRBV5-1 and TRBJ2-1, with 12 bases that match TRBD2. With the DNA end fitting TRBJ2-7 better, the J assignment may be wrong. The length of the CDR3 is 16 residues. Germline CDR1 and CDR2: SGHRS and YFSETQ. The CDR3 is CASSFGLAGTYNEQYF. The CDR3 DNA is TGCGCCAGCAGTTTCGGACTAGCGGGGACCTACAATGAGCAGTACTTC.

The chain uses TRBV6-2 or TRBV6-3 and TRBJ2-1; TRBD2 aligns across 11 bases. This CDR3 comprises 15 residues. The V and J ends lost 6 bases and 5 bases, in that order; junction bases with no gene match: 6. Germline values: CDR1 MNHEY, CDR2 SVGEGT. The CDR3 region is CASSPVAGGNNEQFF. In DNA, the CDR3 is TGTGCCAGCAGCCCCGTAGCGGGGGGGAACAATGAGCAGTTCTTC.

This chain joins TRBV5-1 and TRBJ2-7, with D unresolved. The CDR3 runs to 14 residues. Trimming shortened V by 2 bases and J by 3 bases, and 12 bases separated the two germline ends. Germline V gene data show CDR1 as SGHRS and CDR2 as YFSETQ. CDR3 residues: CASSLGGSHYEQYF. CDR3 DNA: TGCGCCAGCAGCTTAGGTGGGTCTCACTACGAGCAGTACTTC.

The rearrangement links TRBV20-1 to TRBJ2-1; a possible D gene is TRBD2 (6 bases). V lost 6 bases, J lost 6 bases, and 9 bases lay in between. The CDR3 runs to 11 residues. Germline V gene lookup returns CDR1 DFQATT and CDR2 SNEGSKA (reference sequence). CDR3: CSALRGNEQFF. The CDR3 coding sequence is TGCAGTGCCCTGCGGGGCAATGAGCAGTTCTTC.

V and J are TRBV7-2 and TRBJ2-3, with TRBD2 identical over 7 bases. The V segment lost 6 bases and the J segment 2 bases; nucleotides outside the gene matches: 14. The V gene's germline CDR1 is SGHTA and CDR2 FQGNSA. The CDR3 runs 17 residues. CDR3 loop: CASSSPRLAAHTDTQYF. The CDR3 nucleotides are TGTGCCAGCAGTTCTCCTAGGCTAGCGGCCCACACAGATACGCAGTATTTT.

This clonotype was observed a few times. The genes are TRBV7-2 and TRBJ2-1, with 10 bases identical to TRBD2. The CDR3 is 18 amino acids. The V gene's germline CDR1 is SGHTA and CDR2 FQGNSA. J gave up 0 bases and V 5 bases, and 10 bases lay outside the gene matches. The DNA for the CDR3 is TGTGCCAGCAGCCCTCTTATAGCGGGGGGTCTCTCCTACAATGAGCAGTTCTTC. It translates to CASSPLIAGGLSYNEQFF. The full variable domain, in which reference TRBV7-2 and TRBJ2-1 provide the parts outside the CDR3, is GAGVSQSPSNKVTEKGKDVELRCDPISGHTALYWYRQSLGQGLEFLIYFQGNSAPDKSGLPSDRFSAERTGGSVSTLTIQRTQQEDSAVYLCASSPLIAGGLSYNEQFFGPGTRLTVL.

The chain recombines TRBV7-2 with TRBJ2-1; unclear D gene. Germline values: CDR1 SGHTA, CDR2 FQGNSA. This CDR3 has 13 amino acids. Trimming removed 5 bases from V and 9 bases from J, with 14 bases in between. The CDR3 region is CASSTGAGTEQFF. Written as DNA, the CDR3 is TGTGCCAGCAGCACCGGTGCCGGCACTGAGCAGTTCTTC.

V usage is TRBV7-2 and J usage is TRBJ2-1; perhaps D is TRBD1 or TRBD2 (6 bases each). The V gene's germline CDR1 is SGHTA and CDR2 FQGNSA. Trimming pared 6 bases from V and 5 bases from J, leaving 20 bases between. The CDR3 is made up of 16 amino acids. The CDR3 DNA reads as TGTGCCAGCAGGCCTACGGGGACGGGGGCCAACAATGAGCAGTTCTTC. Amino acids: CASRPTGTGANNEQFF. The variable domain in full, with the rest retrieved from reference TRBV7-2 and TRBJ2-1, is GAGVSQSPSNKVTEKGKDVELRCDPISGHTALYWYRQSLGQGLEFLIYFQGNSAPDKSGLPSDRFSAERTGGSVSTLTIQRTQQEDSAVYLCASRPTGTGANNEQFFGPGTRLTVL.

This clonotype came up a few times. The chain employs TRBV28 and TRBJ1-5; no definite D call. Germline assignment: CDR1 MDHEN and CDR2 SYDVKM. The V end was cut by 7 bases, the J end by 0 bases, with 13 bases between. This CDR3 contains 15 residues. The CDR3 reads CASMNLGSSNQPQHF. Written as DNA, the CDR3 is TGTGCCAGCATGAATTTAGGGAGTAGCAATCAGCCCCAGCATTTT.

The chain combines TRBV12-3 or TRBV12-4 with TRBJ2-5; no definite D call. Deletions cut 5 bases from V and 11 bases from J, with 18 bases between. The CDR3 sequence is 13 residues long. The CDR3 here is CASSGGWQSEQYF. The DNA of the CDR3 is TGTGCCAGCAGTGGCGGTTGGCAGAGTGAGCAGTACTTC.

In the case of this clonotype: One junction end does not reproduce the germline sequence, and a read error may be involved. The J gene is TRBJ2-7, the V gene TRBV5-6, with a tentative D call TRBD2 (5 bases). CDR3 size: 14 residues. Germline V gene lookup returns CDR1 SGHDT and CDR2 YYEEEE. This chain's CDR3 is CASCLERAAYEQYF. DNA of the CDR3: TGTGCCAGCTGCTTGGAGAGGGCAGCCTACGAGCAGTACTTC.

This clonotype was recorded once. As DNA, the CDR3 is TGTGCCGGGCAGGGGGGAGCAAACTATGGCTACACCTTC. It encodes CAGQGGANYGYTF. This chain uses TRBV28 with TRBJ1-2; 7 bases fit TRBD1. V shed 11 bases and J 2 bases; nucleotides not matched to a gene: 8. The CDR3 is made up of 13 amino acids. Germline-derived CDR1 and CDR2 are MDHEN and SYDVKM.

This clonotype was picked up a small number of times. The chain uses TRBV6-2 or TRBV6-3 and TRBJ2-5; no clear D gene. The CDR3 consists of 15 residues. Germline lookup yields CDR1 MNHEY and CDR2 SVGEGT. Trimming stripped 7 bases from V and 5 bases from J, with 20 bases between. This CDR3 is CASIRVDSSRETQYF. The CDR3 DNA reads TGTGCCAGCATTCGGGTTGACTCCTCCCGTGAGACCCAGTACTTC.

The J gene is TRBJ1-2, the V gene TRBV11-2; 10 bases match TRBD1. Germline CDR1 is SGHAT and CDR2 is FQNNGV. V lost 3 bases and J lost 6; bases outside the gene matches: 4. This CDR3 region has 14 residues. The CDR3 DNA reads TGTGCCAGCAGCTTCTCCGGGACAGGGGATGGCTACACCTTC. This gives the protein CASSFSGTGDGYTF.

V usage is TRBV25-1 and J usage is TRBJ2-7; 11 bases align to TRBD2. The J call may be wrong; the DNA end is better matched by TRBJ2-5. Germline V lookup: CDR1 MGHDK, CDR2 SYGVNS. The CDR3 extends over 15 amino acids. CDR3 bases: TGTGCCAGCAGTGATAGCGGGGGGGCCGGGGAGACCCAGTACTTC. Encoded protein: CASSDSGGAGETQYF.

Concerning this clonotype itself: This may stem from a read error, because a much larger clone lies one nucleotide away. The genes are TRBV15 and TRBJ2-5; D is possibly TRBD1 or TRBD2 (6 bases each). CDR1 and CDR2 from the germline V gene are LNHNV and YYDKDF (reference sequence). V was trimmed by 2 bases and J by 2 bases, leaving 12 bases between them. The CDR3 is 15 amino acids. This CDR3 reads CATSRIPGAQETQYF. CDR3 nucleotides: TGTGCCACCAGCAGAATTCCGGGGGCGCAAGAGACCCAGTACTTC.

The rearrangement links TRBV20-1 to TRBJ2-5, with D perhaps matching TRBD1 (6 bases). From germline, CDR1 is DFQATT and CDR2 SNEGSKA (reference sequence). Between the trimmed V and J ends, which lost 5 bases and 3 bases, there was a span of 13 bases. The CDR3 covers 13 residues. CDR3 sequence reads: CSAHYRAEETQYF. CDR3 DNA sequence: TGCAGTGCTCACTACAGGGCTGAAGAGACCCAGTACTTC.

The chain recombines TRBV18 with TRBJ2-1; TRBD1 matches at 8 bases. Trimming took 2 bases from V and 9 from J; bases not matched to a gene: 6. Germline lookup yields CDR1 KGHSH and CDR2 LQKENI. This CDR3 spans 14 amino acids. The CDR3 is CASSPGQGASEQFF. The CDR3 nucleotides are TGTGCCAGCTCACCAGGGCAGGGGGCGAGTGAGCAGTTCTTC.

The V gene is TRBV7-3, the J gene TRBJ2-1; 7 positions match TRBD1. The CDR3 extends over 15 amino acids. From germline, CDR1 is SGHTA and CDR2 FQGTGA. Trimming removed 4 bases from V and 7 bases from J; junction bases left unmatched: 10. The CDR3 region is CASSSPRVQGNEQFF. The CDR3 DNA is TGTGCCAGCAGCTCGCCGCGAGTACAGGGGAATGAGCAGTTCTTC.

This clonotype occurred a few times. This chain's CDR3 is CAISKNPTLGGFQYF. In nucleotides, the CDR3 is TGTGCCATCAGTAAAAACCCGACATTGGGGGGATTTCAGTACTTC. V gene TRBV10-3 combines with J gene TRBJ2-4; possibly TRBD2 for D (6 bases). Trimming took off 5 bases at V and 11 bases at J, with 22 bases between the two ends. Per germline, CDR1 ENHRY and CDR2 SYGVKD. The CDR3 sequence is 15 residues long.

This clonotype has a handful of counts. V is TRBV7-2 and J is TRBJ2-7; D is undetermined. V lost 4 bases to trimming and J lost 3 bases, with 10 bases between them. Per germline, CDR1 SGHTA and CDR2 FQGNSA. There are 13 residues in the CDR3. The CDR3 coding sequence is TGTGCCAGCAGCTCTACCCCATACTACGAGCAGTACTTC. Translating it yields CASSSTPYYEQYF.

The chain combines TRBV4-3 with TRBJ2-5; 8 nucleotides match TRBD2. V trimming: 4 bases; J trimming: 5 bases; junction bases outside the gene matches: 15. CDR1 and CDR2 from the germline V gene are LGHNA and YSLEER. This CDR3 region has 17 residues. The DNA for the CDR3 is TGCGCCAGCAGCCCCTCCCCGCCGACTAGCGTGGGGGAGACCCAGTACTTC. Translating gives CASSPSPPTSVGETQYF.

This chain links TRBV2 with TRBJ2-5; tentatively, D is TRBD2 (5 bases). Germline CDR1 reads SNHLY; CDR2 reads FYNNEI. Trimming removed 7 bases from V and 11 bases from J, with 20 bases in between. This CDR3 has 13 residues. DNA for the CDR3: TGTGCCAGCACCTCGTGGTGGAAAACGGGGCAGTACTTC. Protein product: CASTSWWKTGQYF.